The 28 T cell receptor beta chains reported below all come from one sample, sequenced in a study of monozygotic twins with inflammatory bowel disease. TCRdb re-called the 5' RACE reads; every CDR3 protein appears as one record, without DNA. The ten most abundant clones cover approximately 2.3% of a sample with around 410,000 distinct CDR3 sequences. Sample: blood. These receptors originate from a human donor with ulcerative colitis or Crohn's disease, or a healthy co-twin of an affected twin (not recorded which).

This chain links TRBV7-8 with TRBJ2-3; the TCRdb call, TRBD1, lacks DNA for checking. The CDR3 spans 16 residues. Germline assignment: CDR1 SGHVS and CDR2 FQNEAQ. CDR3 sequence: CASNLLGGSSTDTQYF.

The chain couples TRBV5-4 to TRBJ2-5; there is no DNA to check the TCRdb D call of TRBD1. CDR3 length: 15 amino acids. Germline assignment: CDR1 SGHNT and CDR2 YYREEE (reference sequence). CDR3: CASSLGRGAQETQYF.

This chain connects TRBV4-1 to TRBJ2-7. The V gene's germline CDR1 is MGHRA and CDR2 YSYEKL. The CDR3 covers 15 residues. CDR3 sequence reads: CASSQDSGRFYEQYF.

The chain combines TRBV5-4 with TRBJ2-1. Germline CDR1 is SGHNT and CDR2 is YYREEE (reference sequence). The CDR3 runs 13 residues. This chain's CDR3 is CASSRSQSNEQFF.

This rearrangement joins TRBV5-1 to TRBJ2-1. The V gene's germline CDR1 is SGHRS and CDR2 YFSETQ. This CDR3 spans 11 amino acids. The CDR3 protein is CASSSGLEQFF.

The V call is TRBV20-1, the J call TRBJ2-3; the D call of TRBD2 rests on TCRdb alone, since no DNA is present to check it. Germline CDR1 and CDR2: DFQATT and SNEGSKA (reference sequence). The CDR3 consists of 17 residues. The CDR3 here is CSASYNLAGGSTDTQYF.

The rearrangement joins TRBV5-1 to TRBJ1-3; as DNA is missing, the TRBD1 call by TCRdb cannot be tested. There are 18 residues in the CDR3. Germline values: CDR1 SGHRS, CDR2 YFSETQ. CDR3 protein: CASSRTQRGAASGNTIYF.

The genes are TRBV20-1 and TRBJ2-1; checking the TCRdb D call of TRBD2 is not possible without DNA. The CDR3 spans 17 residues. CDR1 and CDR2 from the germline V gene are DFQATT and SNEGSKA (reference sequence). The CDR3 region is CSARNWGLAGEVNEQFF.

This chain links TRBV5-1 with TRBJ1-1. CDR1 is SGHRS, CDR2 YFSETQ, per germline. The length of the CDR3 is 13 residues. CDR3 protein: CASSPSTNTEAFF.

The chain joins TRBV28 to TRBJ2-2; without DNA, the TCRdb call of TRBD1 cannot be checked. Germline V lookup: CDR1 MDHEN, CDR2 SYDVKM. This CDR3 spans 15 amino acids. CDR3 loop: CASSLYEGTAGELFF.

This chain uses TRBV27 with TRBJ2-1; TCRdb outputs TRBD2, but without DNA this stays unchecked. The CDR3 runs 15 residues. The germline V gene has CDR1 MNHEY and CDR2 SMNVEV (reference sequence). CDR3 in amino acids: CARGVLADDHNEQFF.

J is TRBJ2-7 and V is TRBV5-1; without DNA, the TCRdb call of TRBD1 cannot be checked. Germline V lookup: CDR1 SGHRS, CDR2 YFSETQ. The CDR3 has 20 amino acids. The CDR3 sequence: CASSLGVGGRRSTGSYEQYF. Looking up the rest from reference TRBV5-1 and TRBJ2-7 gives the full variable domain: KAGVTQTPRYLIKTRGQQVTLSCSPISGHRSVSWYQQTPGQGLQFLFEYFSETQRNKGNFPGRFSGRQFSNSRSEMNVSTLELGDSALYLCASSLGVGGRRSTGSYEQYFGPGTRLTVT.

The chain carries TRBV5-1 and TRBJ2-7; no DNA is available, so the TRBD1 call from TCRdb remains unchecked. Germline V gene sequence: CDR1 SGHRS, CDR2 YFSETQ. This CDR3 region has 14 residues. The CDR3 spells CASSVGQGGNEQYF.

V usage is TRBV7-2 and J usage is TRBJ1-4; lacking DNA, the TRBD1 call made by TCRdb goes unchecked. The CDR3 extends over 13 amino acids. Germline V gene lookup returns CDR1 SGHTA and CDR2 FQGNSA. CDR3 protein: CASSLSPGEKLFF.

The chain employs TRBV20-1 and TRBJ1-2. The length of the CDR3 is 11 residues. In germline, CDR1 is DFQATT, CDR2 SNEGSKA (reference sequence). The CDR3 here is CSASAVYGYTF.

This CDR3 is CATHRDGSIEQFF. The gene calls are TRBV18 and TRBJ2-1; the D gene TCRdb calls, TRBD1, cannot be checked with no DNA. Germline CDR1 KGHSH, CDR2 LQKENI. This CDR3 spans 13 amino acids.

This chain joins TRBV27 and TRBJ2-2. CDR3 length equals 13 residues. The germline V gene encodes CDR1 MNHEY and CDR2 SMNVEV (reference sequence). The chain's CDR3 is CASSSRETGELFF.

The chain joins TRBV5-6 to TRBJ2-7; TCRdb's assignment of TRBD2 cannot be checked, as there is no DNA. The CDR3 is 12 residues long. The germline CDR1 and CDR2 sequences are SGHDT and YYEEEE. This CDR3 is CASSSTIYEQYF.

This sequence joins TRBV20-1 and TRBJ2-5; the D gene TCRdb calls, TRBD2, cannot be checked with no DNA. This CDR3 comprises 15 residues. Germline values: CDR1 DFQATT, CDR2 SNEGSKA (reference sequence). CDR3 sequence: CSASWLAGYQETQYF.

This sequence joins TRBV6-1 and TRBJ2-7; absent DNA, TCRdb's TRBD2 call cannot be checked. The CDR3 loop spans 13 amino acids. From germline, CDR1 is MNHNS and CDR2 SASEGT. The CDR3 region is CASSIVLEDEQYF.

The V and J genes are TRBV7-7 and TRBJ2-5. Germline values: CDR1 SSHAT, CDR2 FNYEAQ (reference sequence). This CDR3 comprises 15 residues. CDR3 amino acids: CASSLGRGSWETQYF.

The rearrangement joins TRBV5-4 to TRBJ2-2; with no DNA, the TCRdb D assignment of TRBD2 cannot be verified. This CDR3 region has 15 residues. Germline-derived CDR1 and CDR2 are SGHNT and YYREEE (reference sequence). The CDR3 here is CASSLPGITTGELFF.

This CDR3 reads CASSGRTQSGEQFF. The V gene is TRBV6-1, the J gene TRBJ2-1; the TCRdb D gene call, TRBD2, has no DNA to confirm it. This CDR3 is 14 amino acids long. Germline loops: CDR1 MNHNS, CDR2 SASEGT.

This rearrangement joins TRBV19 to TRBJ1-1. Germline CDR1 is LNHDA and CDR2 is SQIVND (reference sequence). The CDR3 totals 14 residues. The CDR3 spells CASSIEAMNTEAFF.

The V call is TRBV5-1, the J call TRBJ2-5; the TCRdb call, TRBD1, lacks DNA for checking. The CDR3 length is 14 residues. The germline gives CDR1 SGHRS, CDR2 YFSETQ. Here the CDR3 reads CASSLEGGVETQYF.

This CDR3 reads CASSAIGQAETQYF. The chain links TRBV3-1 to TRBJ2-5; TCRdb gives TRBD2 as the D gene, but with no DNA this cannot be confirmed. CDR1 LGHDT and CDR2 YNNKEL come from the germline V gene (reference sequence). The CDR3 has 14 residues.

The chain recombines TRBV20-1 with TRBJ2-2; TCRdb proposes TRBD1, but this gene call is untestable without DNA. The V gene's germline CDR1 is DFQATT and CDR2 SNEGSKA (reference sequence). The CDR3 extends over 15 amino acids. CDR3 sequence: CSAQKIRDSTGELFF.

The chain uses TRBV27 and TRBJ2-2. CDR3 length equals 12 residues. The V gene's germline CDR1 is MNHEY and CDR2 SMNVEV (reference sequence). CDR3: CASSFSPGELFF.